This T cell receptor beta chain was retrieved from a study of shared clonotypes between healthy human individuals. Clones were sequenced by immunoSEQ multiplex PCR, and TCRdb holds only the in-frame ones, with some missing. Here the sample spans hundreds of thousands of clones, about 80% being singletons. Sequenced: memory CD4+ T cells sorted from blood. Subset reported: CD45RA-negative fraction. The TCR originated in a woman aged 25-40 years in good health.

The CDR3 sequence: CASSLTRTGIGEETQYF. The CDR3 nucleotides read TGTGCCAGCAGCTTAACCCGGACAGGGATAGGAGAAGAGACCCAGTACTTC. This chain joins TRBV11-2 and TRBJ2-5; TRBD1 agrees at 8 bases. Germline V gene sequence: CDR1 SGHAT, CDR2 FQNNGV. There are 17 residues in the CDR3. Trimming at V came to 2 bases and at J to 3 bases, leaving 11 bases not matched to a gene. The full variable domain, completed using reference TRBV11-2 and TRBJ2-5, is EAGVAQSPRYKIIEKRQSVAFWCNPISGHATLYWYQQILGQGPKLLIQFQNNGVVDDSQLPKDRFSAERLKGVDSTLKIQPAKLEDSAVYLCASSLTRTGIGEETQYFGPGTRLLVL.